This T cell receptor beta chain originates from a study of glioma-infiltrating T cells after dendritic cell vaccination. Study summary: Autologous tumor lysate was loaded overnight onto monocyte-derived dendritic cells grown approximately seven days with IL-4 and GM-CSF.

This CDR3 region has 16 residues. CDR1 is PRHDT, CDR2 FYEKMQ, per germline (reference sequence). Trimming at V came to 3 bases and at J to 6 bases, leaving 9 bases not matched to a gene. Using immunoSEQ multiplex PCR, the repertoire was profiled, and TCRdb retains in-frame clones only, with some absent. The sample lists 100,000 or so clones, 80% to 90% occurring once. Sequencing used blood, obtained before dendritic cell vaccination. The chain combines TRBV13 with TRBJ2-1; TRBD2 aligns across 9 bases. This clonotype was obtained from a human donor with glioblastoma. CDR3 region: CASSFSGGSQINEQFF. The CDR3 nucleotides are TGTGCCAGCAGCTTTAGCGGGGGCTCACAAATCAATGAGCAGTTCTTC.